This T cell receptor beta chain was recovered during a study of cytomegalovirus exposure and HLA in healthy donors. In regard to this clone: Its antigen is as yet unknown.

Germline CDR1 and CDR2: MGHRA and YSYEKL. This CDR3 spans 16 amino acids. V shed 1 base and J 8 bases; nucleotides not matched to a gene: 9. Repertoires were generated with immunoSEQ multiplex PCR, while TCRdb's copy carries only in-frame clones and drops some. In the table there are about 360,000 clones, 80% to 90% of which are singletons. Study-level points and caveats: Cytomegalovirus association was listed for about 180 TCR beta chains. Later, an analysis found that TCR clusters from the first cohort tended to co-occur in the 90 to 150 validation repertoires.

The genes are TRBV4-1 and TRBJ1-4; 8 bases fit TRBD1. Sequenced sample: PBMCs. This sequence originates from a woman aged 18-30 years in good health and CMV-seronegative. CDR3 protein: CASSQGGGTGGEKLFF. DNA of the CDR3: TGCGCCAGCAGCCAAGGGGGTGGGACAGGAGGGGAAAAACTGTTTTTT.